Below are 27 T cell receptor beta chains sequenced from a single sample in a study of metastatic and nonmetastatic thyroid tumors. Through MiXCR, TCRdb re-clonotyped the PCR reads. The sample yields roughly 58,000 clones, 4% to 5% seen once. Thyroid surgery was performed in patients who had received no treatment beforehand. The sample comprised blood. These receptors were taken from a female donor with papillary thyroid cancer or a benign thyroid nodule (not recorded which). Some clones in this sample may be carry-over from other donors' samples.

The CDR3: CATSENRDTGELFF. The CDR3 bases are TGTGCCACCAGTGAAAACAGGGACACCGGGGAGCTGTTTTTT. The gene calls are TRBV24-1 and TRBJ2-2, with D perhaps matching TRBD1 (6 bases). V was cut by 4 bases and J by 3 bases, with 8 bases left in between. Germline CDR1 reads KGHDR; CDR2 reads SFDVKD. The CDR3 covers 14 residues.

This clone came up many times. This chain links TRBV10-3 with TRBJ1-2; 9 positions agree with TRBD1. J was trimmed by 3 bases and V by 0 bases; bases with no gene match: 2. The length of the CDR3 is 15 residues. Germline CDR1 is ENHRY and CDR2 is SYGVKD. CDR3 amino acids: CAISESQGADYGYTF. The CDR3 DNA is TGTGCCATCAGTGAGTCACAGGGGGCGGACTATGGCTACACCTTC.

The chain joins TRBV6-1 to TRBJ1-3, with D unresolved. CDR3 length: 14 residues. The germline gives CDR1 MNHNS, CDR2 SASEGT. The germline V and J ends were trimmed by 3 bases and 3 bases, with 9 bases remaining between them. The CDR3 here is CASSEVRVGNTIYF. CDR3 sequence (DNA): TGTGCCAGCAGTGAGGTGAGGGTTGGAAACACCATATATTTT.

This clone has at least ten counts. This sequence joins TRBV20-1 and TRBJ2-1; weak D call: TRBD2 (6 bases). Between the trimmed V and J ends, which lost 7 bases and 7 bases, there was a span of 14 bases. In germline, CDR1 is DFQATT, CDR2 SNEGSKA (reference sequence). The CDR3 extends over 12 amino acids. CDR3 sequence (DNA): TGCAGTGTCAAGGGGAGGAATAATGAGCAGTTCTTC. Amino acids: CSVKGRNNEQFF.

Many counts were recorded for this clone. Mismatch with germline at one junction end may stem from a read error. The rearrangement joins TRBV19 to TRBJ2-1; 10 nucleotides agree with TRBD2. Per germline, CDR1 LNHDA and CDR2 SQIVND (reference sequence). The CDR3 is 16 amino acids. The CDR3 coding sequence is TGTGCCAGTAGTCTAGAGGGACTAGCGACCTACAATGAGCAGTTCTTC. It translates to CASSLEGLATYNEQFF.

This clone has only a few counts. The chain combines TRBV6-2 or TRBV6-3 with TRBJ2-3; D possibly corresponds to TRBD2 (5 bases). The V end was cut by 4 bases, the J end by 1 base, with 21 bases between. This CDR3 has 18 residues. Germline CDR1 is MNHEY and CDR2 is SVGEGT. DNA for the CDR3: TGTGCCAGCAGTTCAGTCTCGGGGAGAGAAAAAGGCACAGATACGCAGTATTTT. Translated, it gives CASSSVSGREKGTDTQYF.

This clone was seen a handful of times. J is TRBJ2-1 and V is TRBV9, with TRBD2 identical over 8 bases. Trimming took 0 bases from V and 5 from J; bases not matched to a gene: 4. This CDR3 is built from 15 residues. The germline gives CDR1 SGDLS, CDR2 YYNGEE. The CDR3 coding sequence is TGTGCCAGCAGCGTAGCCAGCGGGAGCGACAATGAGCAGTTCTTC. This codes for CASSVASGSDNEQFF.

DNA of the CDR3: TGCAGTGCTAGATCGGGACAGGACTATGGCTACACCTTC. As protein: CSARSGQDYGYTF. The chain carries TRBV20-1 and TRBJ1-2; 8 bases match TRBD1. The CDR3 has 13 residues. Looked up from germline, CDR1 is DFQATT and CDR2 is SNEGSKA (reference sequence). V was clipped by 2 bases and J by 3 bases; unmatched bases: 2.

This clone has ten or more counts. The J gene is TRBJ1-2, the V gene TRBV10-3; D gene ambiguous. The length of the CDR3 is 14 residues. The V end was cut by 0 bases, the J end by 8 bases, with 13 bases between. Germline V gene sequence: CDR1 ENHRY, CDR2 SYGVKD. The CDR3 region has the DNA TGTGCCATCAGTGAGTCTGTGGTGGCCGTCGGCTACACCTTC. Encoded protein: CAISESVVAVGYTF.

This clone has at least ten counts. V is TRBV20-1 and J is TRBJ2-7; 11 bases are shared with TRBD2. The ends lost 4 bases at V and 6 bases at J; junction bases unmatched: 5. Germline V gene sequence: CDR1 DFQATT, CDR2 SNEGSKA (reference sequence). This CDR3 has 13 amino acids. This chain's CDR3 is CSATPGLAAEQYF. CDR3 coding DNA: TGCAGTGCTACACCGGGACTAGCGGCCGAGCAGTACTTC.

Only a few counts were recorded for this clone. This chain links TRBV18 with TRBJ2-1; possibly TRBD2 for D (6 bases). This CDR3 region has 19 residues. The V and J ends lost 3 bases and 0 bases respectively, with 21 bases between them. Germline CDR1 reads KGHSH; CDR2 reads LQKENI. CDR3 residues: CASSPLFGKTRSSYNEQFF. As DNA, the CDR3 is TGTGCCAGCTCACCTCTCTTCGGAAAGACTAGGAGCTCCTACAATGAGCAGTTCTTC.

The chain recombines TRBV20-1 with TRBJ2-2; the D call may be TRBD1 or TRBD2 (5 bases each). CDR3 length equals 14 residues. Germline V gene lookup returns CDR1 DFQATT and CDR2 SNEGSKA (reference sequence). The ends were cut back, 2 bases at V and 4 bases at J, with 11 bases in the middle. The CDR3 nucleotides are TGCAGTGCTAGACTCCCGAGGGGCACCGGGGAGCTGTTTTTT. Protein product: CSARLPRGTGELFF.

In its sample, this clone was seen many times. The CDR3 DNA sequence: TGTGCCAGCAGAAGATCGACAGGGGGGGATGAAAAACTGTTTTTT. Amino acids: CASRRSTGGDEKLFF. The genes are TRBV6-1 and TRBJ1-4; TRBD1 aligns across 9 bases. Germline V CDR1 and CDR2: MNHNS, SASEGT. V lost 6 bases to trimming and J lost 6 bases; unmatched junction nucleotides: 8. The CDR3 contains 15 residues.

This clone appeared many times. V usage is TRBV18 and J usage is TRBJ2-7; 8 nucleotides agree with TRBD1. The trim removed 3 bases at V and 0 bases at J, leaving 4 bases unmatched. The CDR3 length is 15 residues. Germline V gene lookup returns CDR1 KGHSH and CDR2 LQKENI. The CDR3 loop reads CASSPDRGPSYEQYF. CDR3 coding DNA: TGTGCCAGCTCACCCGACAGGGGCCCCTCCTACGAGCAGTACTTC.

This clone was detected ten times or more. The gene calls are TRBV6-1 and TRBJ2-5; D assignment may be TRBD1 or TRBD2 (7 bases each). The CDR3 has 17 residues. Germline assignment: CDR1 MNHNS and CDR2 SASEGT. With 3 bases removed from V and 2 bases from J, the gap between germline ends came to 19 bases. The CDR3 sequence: CASSEAWEGASQETQYF. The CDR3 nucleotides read TGTGCCAGCAGTGAGGCCTGGGAGGGGGCGTCTCAAGAGACCCAGTACTTC.

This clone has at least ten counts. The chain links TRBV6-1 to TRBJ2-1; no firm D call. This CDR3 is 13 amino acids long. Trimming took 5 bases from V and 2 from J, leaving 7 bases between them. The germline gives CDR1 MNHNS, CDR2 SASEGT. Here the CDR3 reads CASSSDAYNEQFF. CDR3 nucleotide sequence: TGTGCCAGCAGTTCGGACGCCTACAATGAGCAGTTCTTC.

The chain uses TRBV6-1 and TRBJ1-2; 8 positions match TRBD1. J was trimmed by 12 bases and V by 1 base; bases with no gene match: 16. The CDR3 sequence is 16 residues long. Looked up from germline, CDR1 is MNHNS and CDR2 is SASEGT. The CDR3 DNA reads TGTGCCAGCAGTGAAGTTGGGGGACAGGAACGCTATTGCCACACCTTC. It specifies CASSEVGGQERYCHTF.

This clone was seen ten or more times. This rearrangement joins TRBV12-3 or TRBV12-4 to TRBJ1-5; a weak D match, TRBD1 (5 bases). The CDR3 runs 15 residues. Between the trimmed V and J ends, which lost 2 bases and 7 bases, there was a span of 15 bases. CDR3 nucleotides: TGTGCCAGCAGTTTAAAGGGCGGGGCGAAACAGCCCCAGCATTTT. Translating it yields CASSLKGGAKQPQHF.

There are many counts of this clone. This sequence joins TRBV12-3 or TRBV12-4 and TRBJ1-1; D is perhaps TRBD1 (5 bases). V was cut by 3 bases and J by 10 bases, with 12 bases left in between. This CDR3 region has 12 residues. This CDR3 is CASSLVGGGAFF. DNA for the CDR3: TGTGCCAGCAGTTTGGTTGGGGGTGGAGCTTTCTTT.

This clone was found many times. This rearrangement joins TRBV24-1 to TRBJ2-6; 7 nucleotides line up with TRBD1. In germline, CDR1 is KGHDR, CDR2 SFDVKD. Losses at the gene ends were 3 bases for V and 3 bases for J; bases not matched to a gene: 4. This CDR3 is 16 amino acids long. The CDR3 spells CATSDPTGSGANVLTF. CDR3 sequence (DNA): TGTGCCACCAGTGATCCGACAGGGAGTGGGGCCAACGTCCTGACTTTC.

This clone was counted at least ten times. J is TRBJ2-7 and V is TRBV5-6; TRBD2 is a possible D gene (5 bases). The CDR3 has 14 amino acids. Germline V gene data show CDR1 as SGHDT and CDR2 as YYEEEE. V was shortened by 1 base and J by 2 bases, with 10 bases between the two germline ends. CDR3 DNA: TGTGCCAGCAGCTTGTTCGGGAACACCTACGAGCAGTACTTC. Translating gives CASSLFGNTYEQYF.

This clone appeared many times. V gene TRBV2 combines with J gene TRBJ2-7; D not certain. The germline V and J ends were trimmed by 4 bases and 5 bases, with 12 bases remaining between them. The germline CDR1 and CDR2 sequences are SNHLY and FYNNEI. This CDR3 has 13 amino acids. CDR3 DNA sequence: TGTGCCAGCAGTGTAAACCCCGGAGACGAGCAGTACTTC. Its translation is CASSVNPGDEQYF.

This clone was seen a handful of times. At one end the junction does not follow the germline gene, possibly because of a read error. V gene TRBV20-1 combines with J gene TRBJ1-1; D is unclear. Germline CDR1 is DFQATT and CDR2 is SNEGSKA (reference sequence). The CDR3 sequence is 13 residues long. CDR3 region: CSAREAANTVAFF. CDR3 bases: TGCAGTGCTAGAGAAGCGGCAAACACTGTAGCTTTCTTT.

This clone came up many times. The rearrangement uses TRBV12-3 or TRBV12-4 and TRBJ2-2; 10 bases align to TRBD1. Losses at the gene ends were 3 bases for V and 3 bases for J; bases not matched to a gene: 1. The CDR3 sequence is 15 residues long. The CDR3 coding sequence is TGTGCCAGCAGTTTTGGACAGGGGGACACCGGGGAGCTGTTTTTT. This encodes CASSFGQGDTGELFF.

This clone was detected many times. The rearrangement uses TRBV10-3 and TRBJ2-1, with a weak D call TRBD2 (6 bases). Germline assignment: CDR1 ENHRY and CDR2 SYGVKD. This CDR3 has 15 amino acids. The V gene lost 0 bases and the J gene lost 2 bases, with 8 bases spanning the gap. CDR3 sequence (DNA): TGTGCCATCAGTGAGTCGGGCGGGGCCTACAATGAGCAGTTCTTC. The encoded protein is CAISESGGAYNEQFF.

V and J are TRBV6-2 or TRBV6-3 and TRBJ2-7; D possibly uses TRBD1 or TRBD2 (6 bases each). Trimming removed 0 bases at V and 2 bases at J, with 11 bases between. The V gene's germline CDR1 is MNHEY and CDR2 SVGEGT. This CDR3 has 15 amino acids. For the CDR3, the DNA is TGTGCCAGCAGTTACTCAGAGGGGGAGGCCTACGAGCAGTACTTC. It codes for CASSYSEGEAYEQYF.

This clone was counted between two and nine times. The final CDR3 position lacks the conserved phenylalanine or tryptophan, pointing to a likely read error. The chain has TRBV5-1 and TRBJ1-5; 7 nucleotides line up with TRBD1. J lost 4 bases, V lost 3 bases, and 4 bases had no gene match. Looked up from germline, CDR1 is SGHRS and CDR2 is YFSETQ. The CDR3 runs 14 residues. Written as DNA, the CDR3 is TGCGCCAGCAGCTCTGGGGACAGAAATCAGCCCCAGCATCTT. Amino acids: CASSSGDRNQPQHL.